Judged by abundance, the clone carrying this T cell receptor beta chain is medium-sized. Its cognate antigen is unknown. The data were obtained in a study of T cells in Graves' hyperthyroidism and ophthalmopathy. In the study overall: Once the initial diagnosis was made, peripheral blood was obtained before any treatment.

Uncontrolled infection, other autoimmune disease, pregnancy or lactation excluded patients. Used for diagnoses were clinical symptoms, serum thyroxine and TRAb, thyroid ultrasound and orbital computed tomography. The CDR3 is 16 amino acids. Germline CDR1 reads MDHEN; CDR2 reads SYDVKM. The V end was cut by 6 bases, the J end by 4 bases, with 20 bases between. Broader study findings: It was a median around 6 months before onset that the model predicted ophthalmopathy.

The investigators amplified TCR beta CDR3 regions from RNA transcripts. Primed by the HTBI set, a first-round RT-PCR was run on the TCR CDR3. TCRdb re-called the multiplex PCR reads with MiXCR, one entry per CDR3 protein. The table records around 240,000 distinct CDR3 sequences, 13% to 15% of them present only once. The specimen sequenced was blood. V usage is TRBV28 and J usage is TRBJ2-3, with unresolved D. This clonotype originated in a woman between 40 and 55 years old with Graves' hyperthyroidism that later progressed to Graves' ophthalmopathy. CDR3: CASSFPLDYAPDTQYF. CDR3 sequence (DNA): TGTGCCAGCAGCTTTCCACTCGATTACGCCCCAGATACGCAGTATTTT.